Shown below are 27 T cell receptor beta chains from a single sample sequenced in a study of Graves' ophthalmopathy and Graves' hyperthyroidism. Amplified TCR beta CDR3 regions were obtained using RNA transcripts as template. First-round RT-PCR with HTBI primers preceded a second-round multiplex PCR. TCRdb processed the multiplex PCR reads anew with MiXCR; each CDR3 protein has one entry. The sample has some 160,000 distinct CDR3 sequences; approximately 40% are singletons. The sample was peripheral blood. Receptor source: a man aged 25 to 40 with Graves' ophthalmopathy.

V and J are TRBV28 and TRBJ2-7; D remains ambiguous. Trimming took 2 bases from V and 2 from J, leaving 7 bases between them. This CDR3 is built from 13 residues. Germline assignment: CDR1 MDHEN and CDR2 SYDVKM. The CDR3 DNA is TGTGCCAGCAGTTTAGAGTTTACCTACGAGCAGTACTTC. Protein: CASSLEFTYEQYF.

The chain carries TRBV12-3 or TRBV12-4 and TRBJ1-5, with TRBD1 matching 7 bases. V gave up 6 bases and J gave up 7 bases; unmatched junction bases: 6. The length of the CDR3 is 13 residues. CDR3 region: CASRQTGDQPQHF. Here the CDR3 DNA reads TGTGCCAGCAGGCAAACAGGGGACCAGCCCCAGCATTTT.

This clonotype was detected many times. CDR3: CASSPPQTGSYGYTF. The DNA for the CDR3 is TGTGCCAGCAGTCCTCCCCAGACAGGGAGCTATGGCTACACCTTC. The rearrangement uses TRBV28 and TRBJ1-2; 7 nucleotides agree with TRBD1. The V segment lost 5 bases and the J segment 4 bases; nucleotides outside the gene matches: 10. The length of the CDR3 is 15 residues. Germline-derived CDR1 and CDR2 are MDHEN and SYDVKM.

This chain's CDR3 is CASSLAPGLGPNEQYF. CDR3 sequence (DNA): TGTGCCAGCAGCTTAGCCCCAGGACTAGGCCCGAACGAGCAGTACTTC. The chain uses TRBV7-8 and TRBJ2-7; 7 nucleotides line up with TRBD2. Germline lookup yields CDR1 SGHVS and CDR2 FQNEAQ. V trimming: 0 bases; J trimming: 5 bases; junction bases outside the gene matches: 10. CDR3 length: 16 residues.

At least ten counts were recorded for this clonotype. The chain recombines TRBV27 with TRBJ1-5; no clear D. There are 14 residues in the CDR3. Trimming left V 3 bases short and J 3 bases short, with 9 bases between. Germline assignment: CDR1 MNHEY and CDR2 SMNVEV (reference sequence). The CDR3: CASSFGGINQPQHF. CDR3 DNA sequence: TGTGCCAGCAGTTTCGGTGGGATCAATCAGCCCCAGCATTTT.

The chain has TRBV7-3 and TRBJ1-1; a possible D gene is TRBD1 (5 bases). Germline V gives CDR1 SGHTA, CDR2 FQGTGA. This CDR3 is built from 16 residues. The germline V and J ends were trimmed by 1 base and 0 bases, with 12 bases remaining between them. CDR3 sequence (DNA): TGTGCCAGCAGCTTAAATGGGGGTACGCTGAACACTGAAGCTTTCTTT. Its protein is CASSLNGGTLNTEAFF.

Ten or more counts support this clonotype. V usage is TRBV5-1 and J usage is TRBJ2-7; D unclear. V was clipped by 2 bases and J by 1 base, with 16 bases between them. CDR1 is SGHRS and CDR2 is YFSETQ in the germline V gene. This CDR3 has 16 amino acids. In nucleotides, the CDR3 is TGCGCCAGCAGCTTAAACGGAGCCGGAAGATCCTACGAGCAGTACTTC. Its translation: CASSLNGAGRSYEQYF. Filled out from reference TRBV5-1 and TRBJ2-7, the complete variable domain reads KAGVTQTPRYLIKTRGQQVTLSCSPISGHRSVSWYQQTPGQGLQFLFEYFSETQRNKGNFPGRFSGRQFSNSRSEMNVSTLELGDSALYLCASSLNGAGRSYEQYFGPGTRLTVT.

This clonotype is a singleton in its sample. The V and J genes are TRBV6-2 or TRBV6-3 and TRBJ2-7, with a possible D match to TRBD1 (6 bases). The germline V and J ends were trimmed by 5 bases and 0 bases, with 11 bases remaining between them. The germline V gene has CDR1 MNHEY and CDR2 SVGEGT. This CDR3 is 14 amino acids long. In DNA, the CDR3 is TGTGCCAGCAGTAGAGGGGACAACTCCTACGAGCAGTACTTC. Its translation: CASSRGDNSYEQYF.

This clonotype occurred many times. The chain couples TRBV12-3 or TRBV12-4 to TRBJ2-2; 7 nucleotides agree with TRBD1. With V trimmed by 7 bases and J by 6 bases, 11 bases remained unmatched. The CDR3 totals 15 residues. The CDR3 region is CASTLKDRTAGELFF. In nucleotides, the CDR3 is TGTGCCAGCACCCTGAAGGACAGGACCGCCGGGGAGCTGTTTTTT.

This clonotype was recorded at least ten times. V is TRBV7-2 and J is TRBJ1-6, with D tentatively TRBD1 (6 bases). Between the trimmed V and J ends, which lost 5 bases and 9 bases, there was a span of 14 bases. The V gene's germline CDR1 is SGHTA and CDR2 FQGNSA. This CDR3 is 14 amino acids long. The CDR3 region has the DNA TGTGCCAGCAGCCCAGGGACATTTAGTTCACCCCTCCACTTT. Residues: CASSPGTFSSPLHF.

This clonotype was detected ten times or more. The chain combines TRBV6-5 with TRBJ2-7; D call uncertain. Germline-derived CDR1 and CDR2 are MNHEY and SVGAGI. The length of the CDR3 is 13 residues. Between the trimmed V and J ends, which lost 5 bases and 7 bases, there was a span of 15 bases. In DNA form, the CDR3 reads TGTGCCAGCAGTCTATCACGAGATTCAGAGCAGTACTTC. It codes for CASSLSRDSEQYF.

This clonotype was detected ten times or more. CDR3 amino acids: CASSLDEGLDTEAFF. CDR3 DNA: TGTGCCAGCAGCTTAGACGAAGGACTCGACACTGAAGCTTTCTTT. The rearrangement links TRBV7-9 to TRBJ1-1; no firm D call. The germline V gene has CDR1 SEHNR and CDR2 FQNEAQ (reference sequence). This CDR3 has 15 amino acids. The germline V and J ends were trimmed by 1 base and 3 bases, with 12 bases remaining between them.

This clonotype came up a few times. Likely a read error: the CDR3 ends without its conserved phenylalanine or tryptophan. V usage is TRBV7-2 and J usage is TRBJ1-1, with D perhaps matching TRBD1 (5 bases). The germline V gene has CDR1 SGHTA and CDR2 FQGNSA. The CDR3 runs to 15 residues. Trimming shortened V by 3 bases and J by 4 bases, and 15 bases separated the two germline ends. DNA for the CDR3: TGTGCCAGCAGCTTGAACAACTACAGGAGCACTGAAGCTTTCTCT. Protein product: CASSLNNYRSTEAFS.

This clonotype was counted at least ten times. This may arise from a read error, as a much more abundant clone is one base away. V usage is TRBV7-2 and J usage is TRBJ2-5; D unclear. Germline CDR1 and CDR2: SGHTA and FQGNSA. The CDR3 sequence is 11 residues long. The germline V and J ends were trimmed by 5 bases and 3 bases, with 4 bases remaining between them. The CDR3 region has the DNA TGTGCCAGCAGCCGAAAAGAGACCCAGTACTTC. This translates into CASSRKETQYF. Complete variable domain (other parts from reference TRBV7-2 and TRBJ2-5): GAGVSQSPSNKVTEKGKDVELRCDPISGHTALYWYRQSLGQGLEFLIYFQGNSAPDKSGLPSDRFSAERTGGSVSTLTIQRTQQEDSAVYLCASSRKETQYFGPGTRLLVL.

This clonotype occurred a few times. The DNA for the CDR3 is TGTGCCAGCAGCTTAGAGGGACTAGCACTGGGGGAGCAGTACTTC. It translates to CASSLEGLALGEQYF. This sequence joins TRBV11-2 and TRBJ2-7; 9 bases are shared with TRBD2. The CDR3 contains 15 residues. The V gene's germline CDR1 is SGHAT and CDR2 FQNNGV. With V trimmed by 0 bases and J by 7 bases, 7 bases remained unmatched.

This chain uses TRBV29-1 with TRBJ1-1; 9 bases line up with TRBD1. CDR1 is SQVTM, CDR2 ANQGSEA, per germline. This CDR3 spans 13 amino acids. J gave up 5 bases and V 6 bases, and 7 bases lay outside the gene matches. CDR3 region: CSVGTGRGTEAFF. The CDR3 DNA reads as TGCAGCGTAGGGACAGGGAGGGGGACTGAAGCTTTCTTT.

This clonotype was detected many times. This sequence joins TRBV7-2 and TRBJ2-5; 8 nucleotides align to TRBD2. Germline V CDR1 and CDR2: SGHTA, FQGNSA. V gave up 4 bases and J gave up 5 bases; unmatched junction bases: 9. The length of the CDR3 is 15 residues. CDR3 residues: CASSSFGGAGETQYF. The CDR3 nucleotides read TGTGCCAGCAGCTCTTTCGGGGGGGCAGGGGAGACCCAGTACTTC.

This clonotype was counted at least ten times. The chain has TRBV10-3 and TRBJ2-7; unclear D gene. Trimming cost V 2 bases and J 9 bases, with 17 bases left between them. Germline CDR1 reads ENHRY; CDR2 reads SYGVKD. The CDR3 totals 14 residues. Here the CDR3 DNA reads TGTGCCATCAGTGAGGGCCTCTCGGAAACGTGGCAGTACTTC. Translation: CAISEGLSETWQYF.

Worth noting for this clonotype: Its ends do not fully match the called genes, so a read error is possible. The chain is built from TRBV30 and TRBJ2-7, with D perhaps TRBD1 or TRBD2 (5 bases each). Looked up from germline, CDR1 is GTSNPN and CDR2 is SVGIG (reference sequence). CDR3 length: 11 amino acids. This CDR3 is CAWSQRDPSGF. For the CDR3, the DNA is TGTGCCTGGAGCCAACGGGACCCCAGTGGCTTC.

CDR3 sequence: CASSDRVNHNNSPLHF. The CDR3 DNA is TGTGCCAGCAGTGACAGGGTCAACCACAATAATTCACCCCTCCACTTT. The V call is TRBV12-3 or TRBV12-4, the J call TRBJ1-6, with 7 nucleotides matching TRBD1. The CDR3 loop spans 16 amino acids. After removal of 5 bases from V and 5 bases from J, the junction contained 9 bases not matched to a gene.

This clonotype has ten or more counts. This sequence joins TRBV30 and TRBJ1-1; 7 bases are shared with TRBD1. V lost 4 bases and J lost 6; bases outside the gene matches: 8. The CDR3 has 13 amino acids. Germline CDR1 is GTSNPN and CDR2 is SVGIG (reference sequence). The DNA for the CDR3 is TGTGCCTGGAAGTCTGACAGGGTGGCTGAAGCTTTCTTT. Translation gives CAWKSDRVAEAFF.

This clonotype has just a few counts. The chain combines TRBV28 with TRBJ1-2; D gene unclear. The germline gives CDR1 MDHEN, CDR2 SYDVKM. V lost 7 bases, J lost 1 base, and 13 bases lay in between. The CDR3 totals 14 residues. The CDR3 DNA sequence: TGTGCCAGCACCACCCTTTCTGTTAACTATGGCTACACCTTC. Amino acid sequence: CASTTLSVNYGYTF.

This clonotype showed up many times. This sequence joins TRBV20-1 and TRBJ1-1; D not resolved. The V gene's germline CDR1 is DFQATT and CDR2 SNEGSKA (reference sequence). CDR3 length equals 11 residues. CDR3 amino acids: CTRRKNTEAFF. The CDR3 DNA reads TGCACCAGGCGCAAGAACACTGAAGCTTTCTTT.

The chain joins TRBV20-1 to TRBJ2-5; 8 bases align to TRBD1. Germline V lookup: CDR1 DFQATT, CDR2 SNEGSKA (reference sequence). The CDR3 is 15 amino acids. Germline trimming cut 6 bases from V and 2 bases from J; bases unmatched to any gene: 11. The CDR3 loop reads CSAPTGAGIQETQYF. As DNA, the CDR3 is TGCAGTGCGCCGACAGGGGCTGGGATACAAGAGACCCAGTACTTC.

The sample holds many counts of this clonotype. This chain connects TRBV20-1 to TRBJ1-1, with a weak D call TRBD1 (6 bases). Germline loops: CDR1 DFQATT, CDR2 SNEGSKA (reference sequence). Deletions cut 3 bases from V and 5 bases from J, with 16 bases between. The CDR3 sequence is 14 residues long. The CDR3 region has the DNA TGCAGTGCTAGTCGGTTTCAGGGGAGGACTGAAGCTTTCTTT. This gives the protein CSASRFQGRTEAFF.

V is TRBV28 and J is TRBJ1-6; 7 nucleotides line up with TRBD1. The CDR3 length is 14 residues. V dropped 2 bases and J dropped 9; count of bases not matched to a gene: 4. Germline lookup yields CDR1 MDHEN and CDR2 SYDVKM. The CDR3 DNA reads TGTGCCAGCAGTTTAGAGGGGGCCCCTTCACCCCTCCACTTT. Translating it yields CASSLEGAPSPLHF.

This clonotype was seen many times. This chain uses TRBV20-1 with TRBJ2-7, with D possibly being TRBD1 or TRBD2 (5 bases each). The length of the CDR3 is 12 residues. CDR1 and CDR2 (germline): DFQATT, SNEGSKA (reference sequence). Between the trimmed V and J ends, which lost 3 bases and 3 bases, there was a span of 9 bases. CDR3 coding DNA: TGCAGTGCTAGTAGGGACCTCTACGAGCAGTACTTC. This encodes CSASRDLYEQYF.